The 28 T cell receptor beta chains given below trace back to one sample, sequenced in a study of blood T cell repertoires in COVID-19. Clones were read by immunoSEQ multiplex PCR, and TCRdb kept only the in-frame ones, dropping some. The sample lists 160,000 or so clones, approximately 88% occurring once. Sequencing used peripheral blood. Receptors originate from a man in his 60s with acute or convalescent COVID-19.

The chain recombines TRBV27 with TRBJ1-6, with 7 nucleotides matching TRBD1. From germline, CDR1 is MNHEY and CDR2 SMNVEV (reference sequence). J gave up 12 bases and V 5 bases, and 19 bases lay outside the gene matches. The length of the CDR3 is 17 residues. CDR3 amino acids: CASSTRSTGRRSKPLHF. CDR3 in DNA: TGTGCCAGCAGTACCCGCTCGACAGGGCGGCGGAGTAAACCCCTCCACTTT.

The CDR3 DNA is TGTGCCAGCAACGGCAGGGGCCGAGTTAACTATGGCTACACCTTC. This codes for CASNGRGRVNYGYTF. The genes are TRBV27 and TRBJ1-2; D perhaps matches TRBD1 (6 bases). The germline CDR1 and CDR2 sequences are MNHEY and SMNVEV (reference sequence). V was trimmed by 7 bases and J by 1 base, leaving 16 bases between them. The CDR3 consists of 15 residues.

The CDR3 nucleotides read TGTGCCAGCAGCTTAGCAAACAGGTTACAAGAGACCCAGTACTTC. It yields the protein CASSLANRLQETQYF. The chain joins TRBV7-9 to TRBJ2-5, with a tentative D call TRBD1 (5 bases). This CDR3 is built from 15 residues. The germline V gene has CDR1 SEHNR and CDR2 FQNEAQ (reference sequence). The germline V and J ends were trimmed by 0 bases and 2 bases, with 10 bases remaining between them.

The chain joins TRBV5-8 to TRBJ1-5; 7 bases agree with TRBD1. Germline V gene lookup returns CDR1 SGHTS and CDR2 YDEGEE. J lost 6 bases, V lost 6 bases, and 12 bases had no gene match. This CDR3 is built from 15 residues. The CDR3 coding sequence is TGTGCCAGCAACTTACCAACAGGGGTAGGTCAGCCCCAGCATTTT. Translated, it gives CASNLPTGVGQPQHF. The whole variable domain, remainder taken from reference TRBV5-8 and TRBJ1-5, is EAGVTQSPTHLIKTRGQQATLRCSPISGHTSVYWYQQALGLGLQFLLWYDEGEERNRGNFPPRFSGRQFPNYSSELNVNALELEDSALYLCASNLPTGVGQPQHFGDGTRLSIL.

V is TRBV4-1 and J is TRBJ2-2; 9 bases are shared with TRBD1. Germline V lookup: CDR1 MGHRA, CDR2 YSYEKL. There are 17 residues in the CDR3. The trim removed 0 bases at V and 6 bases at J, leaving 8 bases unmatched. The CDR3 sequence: CASSQDRDRARAGELFF. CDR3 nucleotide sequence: TGCGCCAGCAGCCAAGATAGGGACAGGGCACGGGCCGGGGAGCTGTTTTTT.

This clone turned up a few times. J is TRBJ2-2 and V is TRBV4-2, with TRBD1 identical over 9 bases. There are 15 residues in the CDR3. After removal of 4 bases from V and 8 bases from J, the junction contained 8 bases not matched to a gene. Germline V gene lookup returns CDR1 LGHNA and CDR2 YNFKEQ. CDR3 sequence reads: CASSRQQGAEGELFF. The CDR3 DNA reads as TGTGCCAGCAGCCGACAACAGGGGGCTGAGGGGGAGCTGTTTTTT.

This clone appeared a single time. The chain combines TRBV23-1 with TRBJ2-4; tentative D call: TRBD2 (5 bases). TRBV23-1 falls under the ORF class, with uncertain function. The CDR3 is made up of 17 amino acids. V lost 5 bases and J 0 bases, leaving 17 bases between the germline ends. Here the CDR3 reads CASSSAGFTLAKNIQYF. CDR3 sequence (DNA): TGCGCCAGCAGTTCGGCGGGTTTTACCCTAGCCAAAAACATTCAGTACTTC.

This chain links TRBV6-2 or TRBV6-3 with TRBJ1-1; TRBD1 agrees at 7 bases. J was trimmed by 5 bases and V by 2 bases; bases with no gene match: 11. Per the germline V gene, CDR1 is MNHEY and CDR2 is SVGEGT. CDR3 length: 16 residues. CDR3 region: CASSYLHQARGTEAFF. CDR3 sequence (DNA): TGTGCCAGCAGTTACCTTCACCAGGCCAGGGGGACTGAAGCTTTCTTT.

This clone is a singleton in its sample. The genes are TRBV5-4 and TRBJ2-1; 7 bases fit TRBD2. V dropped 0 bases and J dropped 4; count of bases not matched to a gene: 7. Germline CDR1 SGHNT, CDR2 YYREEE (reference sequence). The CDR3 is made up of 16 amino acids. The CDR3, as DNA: TGTGCCAGCAGCTTGGGTGGGGGGGTGCGGTACAATGAGCAGTTCTTC. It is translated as CASSLGGGVRYNEQFF.

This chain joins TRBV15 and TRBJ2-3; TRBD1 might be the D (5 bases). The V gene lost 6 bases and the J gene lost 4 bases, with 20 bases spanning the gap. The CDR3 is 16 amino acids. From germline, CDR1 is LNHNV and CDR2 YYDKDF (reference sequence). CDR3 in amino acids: CATRAGISLSPDTQYF. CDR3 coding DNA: TGTGCCACCAGAGCAGGGATTTCCTTATCACCAGATACGCAGTATTTT.

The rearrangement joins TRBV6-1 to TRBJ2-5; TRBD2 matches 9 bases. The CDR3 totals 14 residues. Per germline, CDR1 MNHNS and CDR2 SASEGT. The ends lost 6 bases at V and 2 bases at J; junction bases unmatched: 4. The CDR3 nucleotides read TGTGCCAGCAGGAAAGCGGGGGGACAAGAGACCCAGTACTTC. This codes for CASRKAGGQETQYF.

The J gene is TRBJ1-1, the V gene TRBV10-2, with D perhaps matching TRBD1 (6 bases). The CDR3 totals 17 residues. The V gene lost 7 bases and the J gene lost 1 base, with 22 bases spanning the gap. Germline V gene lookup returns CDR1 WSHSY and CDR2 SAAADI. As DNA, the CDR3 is TGCGCCAGCAAGCCGGGACACTTAACACCTCGGAACACTGAAGCTTTCTTT. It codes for CASKPGHLTPRNTEAFF.

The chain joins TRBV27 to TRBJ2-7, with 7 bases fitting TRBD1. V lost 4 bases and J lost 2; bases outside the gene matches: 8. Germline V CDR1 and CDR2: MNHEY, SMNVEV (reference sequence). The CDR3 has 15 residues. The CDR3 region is CASSYRGESAYEQYF. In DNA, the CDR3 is TGTGCCAGCAGTTACAGGGGAGAAAGTGCCTACGAGCAGTACTTC.

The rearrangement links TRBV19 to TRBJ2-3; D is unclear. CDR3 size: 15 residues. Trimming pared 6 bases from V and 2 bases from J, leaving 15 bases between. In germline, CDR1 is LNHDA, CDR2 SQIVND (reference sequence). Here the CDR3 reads CASRVTSPATDTQYF. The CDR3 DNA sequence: TGTGCCAGTAGGGTGACATCACCCGCCACAGATACGCAGTATTTT.

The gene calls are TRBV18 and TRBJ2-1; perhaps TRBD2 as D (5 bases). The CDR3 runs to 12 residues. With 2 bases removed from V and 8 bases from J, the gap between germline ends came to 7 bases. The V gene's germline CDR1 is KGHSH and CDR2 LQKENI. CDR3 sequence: CASSPGGDEQFF. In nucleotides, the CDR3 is TGTGCCAGCTCACCAGGAGGCGATGAGCAGTTCTTC.

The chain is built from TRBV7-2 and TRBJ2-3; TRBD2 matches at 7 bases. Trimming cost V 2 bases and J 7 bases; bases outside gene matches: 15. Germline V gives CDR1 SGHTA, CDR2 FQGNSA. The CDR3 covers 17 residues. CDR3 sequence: CASSLSGTNLAAYTQYF. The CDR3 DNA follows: TGTGCCAGCAGCTTATCCGGGACTAATCTAGCTGCTTATACGCAGTATTTT.

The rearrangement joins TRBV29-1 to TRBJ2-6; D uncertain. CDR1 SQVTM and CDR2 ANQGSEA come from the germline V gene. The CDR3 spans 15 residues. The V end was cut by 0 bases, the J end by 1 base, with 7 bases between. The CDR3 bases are TGCAGCGTTGAAGATAATGTTTCTGGGGCCAACGTCCTGACTTTC. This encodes CSVEDNVSGANVLTF.

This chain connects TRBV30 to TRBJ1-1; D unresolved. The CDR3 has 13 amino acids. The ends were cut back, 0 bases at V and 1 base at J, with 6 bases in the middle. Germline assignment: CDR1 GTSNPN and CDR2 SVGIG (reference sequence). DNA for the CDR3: TGTGCCTGGAGTGTCGGGAGGAACACTGAAGCTTTCTTT. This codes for CAWSVGRNTEAFF.

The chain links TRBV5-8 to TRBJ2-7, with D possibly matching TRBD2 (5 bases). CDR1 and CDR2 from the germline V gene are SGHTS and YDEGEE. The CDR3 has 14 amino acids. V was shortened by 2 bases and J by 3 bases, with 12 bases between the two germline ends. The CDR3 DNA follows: TGTGCCAGCAGCTTCTCGGACGGACTCTACGAGCAGTACTTC. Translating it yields CASSFSDGLYEQYF.

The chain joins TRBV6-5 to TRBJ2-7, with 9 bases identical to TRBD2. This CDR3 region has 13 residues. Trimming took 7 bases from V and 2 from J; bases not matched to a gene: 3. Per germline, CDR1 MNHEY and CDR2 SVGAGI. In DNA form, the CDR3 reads TGTGCCAGCACGGGACTAGCTACCTACGAGCAGTACTTC. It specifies CASTGLATYEQYF.

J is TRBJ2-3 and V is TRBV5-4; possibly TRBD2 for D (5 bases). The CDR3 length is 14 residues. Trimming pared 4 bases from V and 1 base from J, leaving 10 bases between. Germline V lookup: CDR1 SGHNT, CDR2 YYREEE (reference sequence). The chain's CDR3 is CASSQRTGTDTQYF. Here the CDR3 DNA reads TGTGCCAGCAGCCAGCGGACCGGCACAGATACGCAGTATTTT.

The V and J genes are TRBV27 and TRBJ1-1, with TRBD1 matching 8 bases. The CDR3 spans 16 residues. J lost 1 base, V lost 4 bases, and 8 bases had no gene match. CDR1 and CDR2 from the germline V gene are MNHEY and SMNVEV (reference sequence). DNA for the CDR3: TGTGCCAGCAGTTCTCCTCCAGGGGGCGGGAACACTGAAGCTTTCTTT. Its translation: CASSSPPGGGNTEAFF.

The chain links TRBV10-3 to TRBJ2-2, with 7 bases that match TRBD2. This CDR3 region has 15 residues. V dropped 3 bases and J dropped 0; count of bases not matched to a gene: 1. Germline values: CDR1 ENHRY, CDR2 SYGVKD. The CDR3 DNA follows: TGTGCCATCAGTGACCGGGGGGCGAACACCGGGGAGCTGTTTTTT. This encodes CAISDRGANTGELFF.

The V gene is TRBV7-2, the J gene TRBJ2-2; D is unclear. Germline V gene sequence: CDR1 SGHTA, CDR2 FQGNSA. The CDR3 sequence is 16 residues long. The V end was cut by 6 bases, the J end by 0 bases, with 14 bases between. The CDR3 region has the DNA TGTGCCAGCAGTCGACACATCTCCGCGAACACCGGGGAGCTGTTTTTT. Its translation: CASSRHISANTGELFF.

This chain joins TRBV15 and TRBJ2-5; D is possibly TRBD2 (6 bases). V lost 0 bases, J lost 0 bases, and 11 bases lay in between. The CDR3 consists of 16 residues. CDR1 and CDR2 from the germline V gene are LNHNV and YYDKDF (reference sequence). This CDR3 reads CATSREWGGDQETQYF. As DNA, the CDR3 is TGTGCCACCAGCAGAGAATGGGGCGGGGACCAAGAGACCCAGTACTTC.

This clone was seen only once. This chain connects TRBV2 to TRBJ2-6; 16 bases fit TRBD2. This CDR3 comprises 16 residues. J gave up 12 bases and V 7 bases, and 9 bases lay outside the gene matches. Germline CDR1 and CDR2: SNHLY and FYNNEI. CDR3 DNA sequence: TGTGCCAGCATGGCCGGGACTAGCGGGGGGGCTGGCGTCCTGACTTTC. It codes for CASMAGTSGGAGVLTF.

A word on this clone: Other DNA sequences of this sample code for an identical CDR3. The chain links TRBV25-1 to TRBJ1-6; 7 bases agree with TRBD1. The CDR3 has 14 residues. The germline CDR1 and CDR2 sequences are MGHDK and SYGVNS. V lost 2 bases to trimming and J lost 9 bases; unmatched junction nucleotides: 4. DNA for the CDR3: TGTGCCAGCAGTGAAAGGGGGCGCGGTTCACCCCTCCACTTT. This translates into CASSERGRGSPLHF.

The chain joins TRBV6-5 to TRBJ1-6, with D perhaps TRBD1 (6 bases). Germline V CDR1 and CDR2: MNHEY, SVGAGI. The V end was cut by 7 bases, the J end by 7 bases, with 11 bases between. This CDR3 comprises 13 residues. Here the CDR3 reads CASTQGFNSPLHF. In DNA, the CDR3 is TGTGCCAGCACTCAGGGGTTCAATTCACCCCTCCACTTT.